This is a list of T cell receptor beta chains from one sample in a study of T-cell reconstitution after alpha-beta-depleted transplantation in children. TCRdb redid the calling of the PCR reads with MiXCR, one entry per CDR3 protein. This table holds 490,000 or so distinct CDR3 sequences, around 13% found once. Sequencing used PBMCs from the stem cell graft donor, obtained from the stem cell graft. All receptors come from a human donor who donated a stem cell graft to a child with combined immunodeficiency. CDR3s leave out the opening cysteine and the closing phenylalanine or tryptophan.

v_call cdr3_aa
TRBV7-9 ASSLGTSGVETQY
TRBV29-1 SVGPLGQGGNEQF
TRBV11-1 ASSLGRGSYEQY
TRBV28 ASSTRTGTTVGNEQF
TRBV18 ASSRQASSSGNTIY
TRBV18 ASSSARGLIGQETQY
TRBV11-2 ASSLHPGTDTQY
TRBV3-1 ASSQEGGDTQY
TRBV7-6 ASSLYRERTDTQY
TRBV29-1 SVRTSSSTDTQY
TRBV15 ATEGEGTDTQY
TRBV3-1 ASSQDRWEGPDTQY
TRBV12-3/TRBV12-4 ASRGGTGGNEQF
TRBV20-1 SARVGGGTGLYYEQY
TRBV3-1 ASSQWDRGNEKLF
TRBV6-2/TRBV6-3 ASRYGQGYEQY
TRBV6-1 ASSPLLSLRETQY
TRBV2 ASSYRGYEQY
TRBV5-6 ASSIGLKNEQF
TRBV24-1 ATSGTSETQY
TRBV20-1 SARDFIGTRSSYEQY
TRBV6-1 ASPPGREAANEQF
TRBV4-3 ASSQTTGPATNEKLF
TRBV6-1 ASRLTGGHTDTQY
TRBV28 ASRARGVSTYEQY
TRBV12-3/TRBV12-4 ASTLVREDNEQF
TRBV27 ASSFIPTLNYGYT
TRBV6-1 ASRSGVANSPLH
TRBV19 ASRTGAATDTQY
TRBV7-2 ASSDMRTNRF
TRBV6-2/TRBV6-3 ASQRGGNEQF
TRBV2 ASRDDGIGNEKLF
TRBV20-1 SASRQGEETQY
TRBV29-1 SVEVSGRGQPQH
TRBV10-3 AISELDSRGSYEQY
TRBV6-5 ASSGTGGIGGELF
TRBV27 ASKRDGISYEQY
TRBV6-2/TRBV6-3 ASSYWALEETQY
TRBV4-1 ASSLRPWEAYEAF
TRBV6-6 ASSYDGTALEH
TRBV10-3 AISETSGDLNGQF
TRBV2 ASIGADNEQF
TRBV29-1 SVGQRFSSYNEQF
TRBV28 ASSDSGAEGYT